What follows describes a single TCR beta chain. What it binds is unknown. Since a much larger clone is just one base distant, this may be a read error. TCRdb fed the reads into MiXCR, producing one record per CDR3 protein. The data hold approximately 150,000 distinct CDR3 sequences, with 5.5% to 7% observed a single time. The germline CDR1 and CDR2 sequences are LNHDA and SQIVND (reference sequence). This CDR3 is built from 15 residues. The J segment lost 5 bases and the V segment lost 3 bases, leaving 9 bases of the junction unmatched. The sample belongs to a study of T cell repertoires in cytomegalovirus infection. Overall study context: Public TCR beta signatures were indicative of both CMV infection and a matching HLA type.

Study outcomes and limitations: Ex vivo, HLA-C-restricted CMV-specific TCR beta clonotypes prevailed over the rest of the response. The cumulative frequency of public TCR beta families identified carriers of CMV plus the relevant HLA.

The chain carries TRBV19 and TRBJ2-7; 8 bases align to TRBD1. The source is a human donor in good health (CMV status not recorded). Some clones in this sample may be carry-over from other donors' samples. Input material: PBMCs. This chain's CDR3 is CASSISQGAVHEQYF. CDR3 coding DNA: TGTGCCAGTAGTATCAGCCAGGGGGCAGTGCACGAGCAGTACTTC.